These 27 T cell receptor beta chains were sequenced from one sample in a study of blood T cell repertoires in COVID-19. TCRdb's copy holds only in-frame clones and misses some; the assay was immunoSEQ multiplex PCR. The repertoire holds approximately 390,000 clones, with over 75% as singletons. The sequencing input was PBMCs or T cells enriched from blood (not recorded which). Receptors originate from a woman aged 40 to 49 with acute COVID-19.

This chain links TRBV2 with TRBJ2-7; weak D call: TRBD1 (5 bases). V was cut by 1 base and J by 6 bases, with 13 bases left in between. CDR3 length equals 14 residues. CDR1 SNHLY and CDR2 FYNNEI come from the germline V gene. CDR3 in DNA: TGTGCCAGCAGTGAAGTCCCAGGGCCTCCCGAGCAGTACTTC. Amino acid sequence: CASSEVPGPPEQYF. The full variable domain, its missing parts supplied by reference TRBV2 and TRBJ2-7, is EPEVTQTPSHQVTQMGQEVILRCVPISNHLYFYWYRQILGQKVEFLVSFYNNEISEKSEIFDDQFSVERPDGSNFTLKIRSTKLEDSAMYFCASSEVPGPPEQYFGPGTRLTVT.

This clone was picked up one time. The chain is built from TRBV5-1 and TRBJ2-3; the D is unclear. From germline, CDR1 is SGHRS and CDR2 YFSETQ. The CDR3 totals 11 residues. V lost 2 bases and J lost 6, with 4 bases in between. The CDR3 reads CASSFGDTQYF. The CDR3, as DNA: TGCGCCAGCAGCTTTGGCGATACGCAGTATTTT.

V gene TRBV7-8 combines with J gene TRBJ2-2; D remains ambiguous. The V and J ends lost 2 bases and 4 bases respectively, with 14 bases between them. This CDR3 comprises 16 residues. Per germline, CDR1 SGHVS and CDR2 FQNEAQ. The CDR3 here is CASSLQVGYPTGELFF. CDR3 nucleotides: TGTGCCAGCAGCTTACAGGTTGGCTACCCCACCGGGGAGCTGTTTTTT.

This chain connects TRBV12-5 to TRBJ2-1, with 9 nucleotides matching TRBD2. The CDR3 length is 16 residues. CDR1 and CDR2 from the germline V gene are LGHNT and FRNRAP. V lost 3 bases, J lost 2 bases, and 5 bases stayed unmatched. CDR3 residues: CASGLRGGVTYNEQFF. Here the CDR3 DNA reads TGTGCTAGTGGTTTACGCGGGGGGGTAACCTACAATGAGCAGTTCTTC.

This clone was observed a handful of times. The chain recombines TRBV6-5 with TRBJ1-5; the match to TRBD1 covers 8 bases. The CDR3 totals 14 residues. In germline, CDR1 is MNHEY, CDR2 SVGAGI. Unmatched junction bases numbered 7, after V lost 6 bases and J lost 6 bases. The CDR3 loop is CASSLNRGIQPQHF. In DNA, the CDR3 is TGTGCCAGCAGCCTAAACAGGGGGATTCAGCCCCAGCATTTT.

To note about this clone: One end of the junction fails to match germline, which may point to a read error. V gene TRBV27 combines with J gene TRBJ1-6; the D gene is possibly TRBD1 (6 bases). CDR1 and CDR2 (germline): MNHEY, SMNVEV (reference sequence). The CDR3 consists of 13 residues. The CDR3 sequence is CWGGARDNSPLHF. DNA for the CDR3: TGCTGGGGGGGGGCGCGCGATAATTCACCCCTCCACTTT.

The chain is built from TRBV5-1 and TRBJ1-3, with 8 nucleotides matching TRBD1. CDR3 size: 19 residues. Trimming took 0 bases from V and 0 from J; bases not matched to a gene: 11. Germline loops: CDR1 SGHRS, CDR2 YFSETQ. The CDR3 sequence: CASSLDSGGGTLSGNTIYF. The CDR3 DNA sequence: TGCGCCAGCAGCTTGGACTCAGGGGGCGGAACACTCTCTGGAAACACCATATATTTT.

The V and J genes are TRBV30 and TRBJ2-5; 8 nucleotides line up with TRBD1. The junction had 11 bases not matched to a gene; V was cut back by 3 bases and J by 5 bases. The germline CDR1 and CDR2 sequences are GTSNPN and SVGIG (reference sequence). The CDR3 is 15 residues long. The CDR3: CAWRPGQAIRETQYF. The CDR3 DNA follows: TGTGCCTGGAGGCCGGGACAGGCCATCCGGGAGACCCAGTACTTC.

The V gene is TRBV7-9, the J gene TRBJ1-2; TRBD1 matches at 10 bases. Trimming removed 4 bases from V and 5 bases from J; junction bases left unmatched: 19. CDR1 and CDR2 (germline): SEHNR, FQNEAQ (reference sequence). This CDR3 is built from 19 residues. The CDR3 DNA follows: TGTGCCAGCAGCTACGACGGGAGAGAGGGACAGGGGATAGAGTATGGCTACACCTTC. This gives the protein CASSYDGREGQGIEYGYTF.

The V and J genes are TRBV3-1 (or the pseudogene TRBV3-2) and TRBJ2-5; a weak D match, TRBD2 (5 bases). V was clipped by 6 bases and J by 0 bases, with 14 bases between them. The CDR3 spans 15 residues. The germline V gene encodes CDR1 LGHDT and CDR2 YNNKEL (reference sequence). The CDR3 DNA sequence: TGTGCCAGCAGTCACGGCTTAGCGTACCAAGAGACCCAGTACTTC. This codes for CASSHGLAYQETQYF.

The genes are TRBV29-1 and TRBJ2-7; 7 positions match TRBD1. Germline V gene sequence: CDR1 SQVTM, CDR2 ANQGSEA. V shed 6 bases and J 7 bases; nucleotides not matched to a gene: 12. CDR3 length equals 13 residues. The DNA for the CDR3 is TGCAGCGTCGTAGACAGGGTGATTGGGGAGCAGTACTTC. Encoded protein: CSVVDRVIGEQYF.

The V gene is TRBV3-1 (or the pseudogene TRBV3-2), the J gene TRBJ2-7; D gene unclear. The CDR3 contains 15 residues. Per germline, CDR1 LGHDT and CDR2 YNNKEL (reference sequence). V lost 1 base, J lost 1 base, and 11 bases lay in between. CDR3 nucleotide sequence: TGTGCCAGCAGCCAAGTTAAGTTTAGATCCTACGAGCAGTACTTC. Its protein is CASSQVKFRSYEQYF.

The chain uses TRBV30 and TRBJ1-1; no clear D gene. Trimming stripped 3 bases from V and 3 bases from J, with 11 bases between. The CDR3 contains 13 residues. Germline CDR1 is GTSNPN and CDR2 is SVGIG (reference sequence). This CDR3 is CAWRAGDHTEAFF. CDR3 bases: TGTGCCTGGAGGGCCGGGGATCACACTGAAGCTTTCTTT.

The chain couples TRBV6-1 to TRBJ2-5; possibly TRBD2 for D (6 bases). This CDR3 comprises 16 residues. Germline V gene lookup returns CDR1 MNHNS and CDR2 SASEGT. V was trimmed by 3 bases and J by 1 base, leaving 15 bases between them. CDR3 coding DNA: TGTGCCAGCAGTGAGCCCCGTCGCGGGGCCCAAGAGACCCAGTACTTC. It translates to CASSEPRRGAQETQYF.

The chain couples TRBV5-6 to TRBJ1-2, with 7 bases aligning to TRBD1. The CDR3 runs 15 residues. After removal of 4 bases from V and 8 bases from J, the junction contained 14 bases not matched to a gene. Germline CDR1 is SGHDT and CDR2 is YYEEEE. CDR3 loop: CASSLPGTVVRGYTF. The CDR3, as DNA: TGTGCCAGCAGCCTACCCGGGACAGTCGTAAGAGGCTACACCTTC.

This chain uses TRBV24-1 with TRBJ1-5; D perhaps matches TRBD1 (5 bases). CDR3 length equals 14 residues. V lost 6 bases and J lost 6, with 14 bases in between. Germline V gives CDR1 KGHDR, CDR2 SFDVKD. The CDR3 DNA reads as TGTGCCACCAGTAAGGGGATTGTTATTCAGCCCCAGCATTTT. As protein: CATSKGIVIQPQHF.

The rearrangement links TRBV6-5 to TRBJ1-2, with unresolved D. CDR1 MNHEY and CDR2 SVGAGI come from the germline V gene. This CDR3 is built from 11 residues. Trimming shortened V by 5 bases and J by 8 bases, and 9 bases separated the two germline ends. The CDR3 nucleotides read TGTGCCAGCAGTAGCGCGGGAGGCTACACCTTC. Translation gives CASSSAGGYTF.

The chain recombines TRBV5-1 with TRBJ2-7, with 8 positions matching TRBD1. J lost 2 bases, V lost 4 bases, and 8 bases had no gene match. This CDR3 is built from 15 residues. The germline V gene has CDR1 SGHRS and CDR2 YFSETQ. DNA for the CDR3: TGCGCCAGCAGCCTATCCGGGACAGGCCCCTACGAGCAGTACTTC. It is translated as CASSLSGTGPYEQYF.

V and J are TRBV9 and TRBJ2-3; 8 positions match TRBD2. Germline V gene lookup returns CDR1 SGDLS and CDR2 YYNGEE. The CDR3 sequence is 16 residues long. The V segment lost 0 bases and the J segment 0 bases; nucleotides outside the gene matches: 3. CDR3 in DNA: TGTGCCAGCAGCGTAGCGGCGGGGGGAAGCACAGATACGCAGTATTTT. Translation gives CASSVAAGGSTDTQYF.

V usage is TRBV2 and J usage is TRBJ2-1; 7 nucleotides match TRBD1. V lost 2 bases and J lost 5; bases outside the gene matches: 3. The CDR3 covers 14 residues. Looked up from germline, CDR1 is SNHLY and CDR2 is FYNNEI. The DNA of the CDR3 is TGTGCCAGCAGTGAATACGGGACAGACAATGAGCAGTTCTTC. This encodes CASSEYGTDNEQFF.

A single count supports this clone. The chain combines TRBV18 with TRBJ1-6; 7 nucleotides align to TRBD1. This CDR3 contains 14 residues. Trimming cost V 4 bases and J 6 bases; bases outside gene matches: 3. Per germline, CDR1 KGHSH and CDR2 LQKENI. The CDR3 is CASSRQGINSPLHF. In DNA form, the CDR3 reads TGTGCCAGCTCACGACAGGGTATTAATTCACCCCTCCACTTT.

The V gene is TRBV6-5, the J gene TRBJ2-2; TRBD2 matches 7 bases. The CDR3 is 15 residues long. J gave up 7 bases and V 2 bases, and 7 bases lay outside the gene matches. Germline V lookup: CDR1 MNHEY, CDR2 SVGAGI. CDR3 bases: TGTGCCAGCAGTTACCGTCGGGGGGTAGGCGGGGAGCTGTTTTTT. Amino acids: CASSYRRGVGGELFF.

The chain links TRBV29-1 to TRBJ1-1; TRBD1 agrees at 9 bases. J lost 5 bases, V lost 7 bases, and 8 bases had no gene match. CDR1 and CDR2 from the germline V gene are SQVTM and ANQGSEA. The length of the CDR3 is 13 residues. The CDR3 protein is CSGQGELVTEAFF. In DNA, the CDR3 is TGCAGCGGACAGGGGGAGTTAGTAACTGAAGCTTTCTTT.

The chain links TRBV2 to TRBJ2-2; 11 bases line up with TRBD2. V was pared by 5 bases and J by 7 bases, with 6 bases of the junction left unmatched. Germline V gene data show CDR1 as SNHLY and CDR2 as FYNNEI. The CDR3 has 15 residues. CDR3 protein: CASSLYTSGGGELFF. CDR3 in DNA: TGTGCCAGCAGTCTTTACACTAGCGGGGGCGGGGAGCTGTTTTTT.

This clone was seen only once. The chain recombines TRBV19 with TRBJ1-4; weak D call: TRBD1 (6 bases). The CDR3 is 15 residues long. Germline loops: CDR1 LNHDA, CDR2 SQIVND (reference sequence). The V end lost 10 bases, the J end lost 8 bases, and 23 bases lay between the germline ends. CDR3 region: CAISGTGLSSEKLFF. CDR3 bases: TGTGCCATCTCGGGTACAGGGCTTTCTTCGGAAAAACTGTTTTTT.

Only one count was recorded for this clone. CDR3 in amino acids: CASSEWGTAERYGYTF. In DNA, the CDR3 is TGTGCCAGCAGTGAATGGGGGACAGCTGAGCGCTATGGCTACACCTTC. This chain uses TRBV6-1 with TRBJ1-2; 7 bases align to TRBD1. Germline V gives CDR1 MNHNS, CDR2 SASEGT. CDR3 length equals 16 residues. V shed 2 bases and J 4 bases; nucleotides not matched to a gene: 10.

This chain connects TRBV18 to TRBJ1-1; a weak D match, TRBD1 (6 bases). The germline V gene encodes CDR1 KGHSH and CDR2 LQKENI. This CDR3 is 14 amino acids long. V was shortened by 2 bases and J by 2 bases, with 9 bases between the two germline ends. CDR3 coding DNA: TGTGCCAGCTCACCAGGGGGCTTTAACACTGAAGCTTTCTTT. This gives the protein CASSPGGFNTEAFF.